Shown below are 24 T cell receptor beta chains from a single sample sequenced in a study of identical twins. Each CDR3 protein gets one entry after TCRdb re-called the 5' RACE reads with MiXCR. The top ten clones hold around 4.4% of a sample with fewer than 900,000 distinct CDR3 sequences, around 21% of them seen once. The sample was also reused in another study, on T cells expressing NK-cell markers.

Sequencing used PBMCs. These receptors originate from a woman aged 18-29 years in good health.

Note on this clonotype: A clone one base away is much larger, so this may be a read error. The chain couples TRBV3-1 to TRBJ2-5; no clear D gene. V dropped 0 bases and J dropped 5 bases, with 4 bases sitting between them. The CDR3 length is 12 residues. The V gene's germline CDR1 is LGHDT and CDR2 YNNKEL (reference sequence). The CDR3, as DNA: TGTGCCAGCAGCCAAGATTGGGAGACCCAGTACTTC. Translated, it gives CASSQDWETQYF.

This sequence joins TRBV3-1 and TRBJ2-7; D not certain. Trimming cost V 8 bases and J 3 bases, with 11 bases left between them. Germline V gives CDR1 LGHDT, CDR2 YNNKEL (reference sequence). This CDR3 has 12 amino acids. The CDR3 loop reads CASDRKNYEQYF. DNA for the CDR3: TGTGCCAGCGACCGGAAAAACTACGAGCAGTACTTC.

The chain joins TRBV6-9 to TRBJ2-7; D unclear. Germline values: CDR1 MNHGY, CDR2 SVAAGI. This CDR3 region has 10 residues. The V end lost 10 bases, the J end lost 7 bases, and 11 bases lay between the germline ends. The CDR3 region is CAIHGYEQYF. The DNA of the CDR3 is TGTGCCATCCATGGGTATGAGCAGTACTTC.

The chain is built from TRBV24-1 and TRBJ2-3, with 10 bases aligning to TRBD1. Per the germline V gene, CDR1 is KGHDR and CDR2 is SFDVKD. This CDR3 spans 13 amino acids. V gave up 7 bases and J gave up 7 bases; unmatched junction bases: 4. The CDR3 spells CATRGQGLHTQYF. The DNA of the CDR3 is TGTGCCACCAGGGGACAGGGGCTTCATACGCAGTATTTT.

The chain employs TRBV7-7 and TRBJ2-7; D unresolved. Trimming cost V 5 bases and J 1 base, with 12 bases left between them. This CDR3 has 14 residues. The germline CDR1 and CDR2 sequences are SSHAT and FNYEAQ (reference sequence). The chain's CDR3 is CASSPHFRSYEQYF. CDR3 nucleotides: TGTGCCAGCAGCCCACACTTCCGATCCTACGAGCAGTACTTC.

The J gene is TRBJ2-7, the V gene TRBV10-2; D possibly corresponds to TRBD1 (6 bases). The V gene lost 4 bases and the J gene lost 4 bases, with 11 bases spanning the gap. CDR1 and CDR2 (germline): WSHSY, SAAADI. The CDR3 sequence is 13 residues long. The CDR3 bases are TGCGCCAGCAGTGCGGCAGGGGTATACGAGCAGTACTTC. This codes for CASSAAGVYEQYF.

At least ten counts were recorded for this clonotype. CDR3: CASSYSWGSFSYEQYF. CDR3 nucleotides: TGTGCCAGCAGTTACTCCTGGGGGTCCTTTTCCTACGAGCAGTACTTC. The chain has TRBV6-5 and TRBJ2-7; perhaps D is TRBD1 or TRBD2 (5 bases each). The CDR3 is made up of 16 amino acids. Germline lookup yields CDR1 MNHEY and CDR2 SVGAGI. The germline V and J ends were trimmed by 0 bases and 1 base, with 13 bases remaining between them.

The rearrangement uses TRBV29-1 and TRBJ2-5; possible D gene TRBD1, 6 bases. Between the trimmed V and J ends, which lost 6 bases and 5 bases, there was a span of 13 bases. The CDR3 is 12 amino acids. Germline V gene lookup returns CDR1 SQVTM and CDR2 ANQGSEA. The CDR3 sequence: CSVEDSQETQYF. The CDR3 nucleotides read TGCAGCGTCGAGGACAGTCAGGAGACCCAGTACTTC.

The chain employs TRBV20-1 and TRBJ1-2; D gene uncertain. CDR1 is DFQATT and CDR2 is SNEGSKA in the germline V gene (reference sequence). Trimming took 6 bases from V and 1 from J, leaving 6 bases between them. The CDR3 has 11 residues. In nucleotides, the CDR3 is TGCAGTGCCCCCCTTAACTATGGCTACACCTTC. This sequence encodes CSAPLNYGYTF.

This chain links TRBV7-2 with TRBJ2-1; D is ambiguous. V was shortened by 1 base and J by 8 bases, with 15 bases between the two germline ends. CDR1 is SGHTA, CDR2 FQGNSA, per germline. The CDR3 runs 15 residues. CDR3 amino acids: CASSLVGPVGDEQFF. The CDR3 DNA reads TGTGCCAGCAGCTTAGTCGGCCCCGTGGGCGATGAGCAGTTCTTC. Drawing the rest from reference TRBV7-2 and TRBJ2-1, the complete variable domain is GAGVSQSPSNKVTEKGKDVELRCDPISGHTALYWYRQSLGQGLEFLIYFQGNSAPDKSGLPSDRFSAERTGGSVSTLTIQRTQQEDSAVYLCASSLVGPVGDEQFFGPGTRLTVL.

There are a few counts of this clonotype. This chain connects TRBV24-1 to TRBJ2-1; D possibly corresponds to TRBD2 (7 bases). Germline V lookup: CDR1 KGHDR, CDR2 SFDVKD. V gave up 6 bases and J gave up 8 bases, with 13 bases separating them. CDR3 size: 13 residues. CDR3 in DNA: TGTGCCACCAGTCCTCGGGGGGCGGATGAGCAGTTCTTC. It codes for CATSPRGADEQFF.

The rearrangement joins TRBV6-1 to TRBJ2-5; D gene ambiguous. The V end lost 6 bases, the J end lost 5 bases, and 7 bases lay between the germline ends. Germline V gives CDR1 MNHNS, CDR2 SASEGT. The CDR3 length is 11 residues. CDR3 DNA: TGTGCCAGCAGGGTAATGGAGACCCAGTACTTC. The encoded protein is CASRVMETQYF.

This clonotype was counted many times. V and J are TRBV9 and TRBJ2-1; TRBD1 matches at 8 bases. Germline CDR1 is SGDLS and CDR2 is YYNGEE. V dropped 2 bases and J dropped 6; count of bases not matched to a gene: 1. The CDR3 sequence is 13 residues long. CDR3 residues: CASSVDRGNEQFF. CDR3 DNA: TGTGCCAGCAGCGTTGACAGGGGCAATGAGCAGTTCTTC.

This clonotype turned up a few times. This chain connects TRBV10-3 to TRBJ2-1; 10 bases align to TRBD2. Per the germline V gene, CDR1 is ENHRY and CDR2 is SYGVKD. J lost 7 bases, V lost 8 bases, and 5 bases had no gene match. The CDR3 has 13 residues. The CDR3 DNA sequence: TGTGCCATCGGGACTAGCGAACGGAATGAGCAGTTCTTC. As protein: CAIGTSERNEQFF.

CDR3 bases: TGTGCCAGCACCCTCCAAGGAGGTGCAGATACGCAGTATTTT. This codes for CASTLQGGADTQYF. The chain recombines TRBV5-8 with TRBJ2-3; a possible D gene is TRBD2 (5 bases). Trimming cost V 6 bases and J 4 bases, with 15 bases left between them. This CDR3 contains 14 residues. CDR1 is SGHTS and CDR2 is YDEGEE in the germline V gene.

This clonotype was counted between two and nine times. This sequence joins TRBV11-2 and TRBJ2-3; D is perhaps TRBD1 (5 bases). This CDR3 has 15 amino acids. The ends were cut back, 0 bases at V and 3 bases at J, with 10 bases in the middle. Germline assignment: CDR1 SGHAT and CDR2 FQNNGV. CDR3 sequence: CASSLEGQLTDTQYF. The CDR3 DNA is TGTGCCAGCAGCTTAGAAGGACAATTGACAGATACGCAGTATTTT.

This clonotype was detected ten times or more. The chain employs TRBV19 and TRBJ1-1; no definite D call. CDR1 and CDR2 (germline): LNHDA, SQIVND (reference sequence). The V end was cut by 6 bases, the J end by 5 bases, with 19 bases between. This CDR3 contains 15 residues. CDR3 sequence: CASRPGVRAWTEAFF. DNA of the CDR3: TGTGCCAGTAGACCCGGCGTCCGGGCTTGGACTGAAGCTTTCTTT.

This clonotype was seen many times. This chain connects TRBV5-1 to TRBJ2-1; tentative D call: TRBD1 (6 bases). Germline assignment: CDR1 SGHRS and CDR2 YFSETQ. CDR3 length: 16 residues. V shed 4 bases and J shed 0 bases, with 14 bases lying between them. CDR3 nucleotides: TGCGCCAGCAGCAGAAGACAGGATAGCTCCTACAATGAGCAGTTCTTC. It translates to CASSRRQDSSYNEQFF.

This clonotype was counted between two and nine times. This chain connects TRBV14 to TRBJ2-6, with D perhaps matching TRBD2 (5 bases). The V gene lost 0 bases and the J gene lost 0 bases, with 9 bases spanning the gap. The CDR3 runs 17 residues. Germline assignment: CDR1 SGHDN and CDR2 FVKESK. CDR3: CASSQDVGSSGANVLTF. DNA for the CDR3: TGTGCCAGCAGCCAAGATGTGGGGAGCTCTGGGGCCAACGTCCTGACTTTC.

This clonotype occurred many times. The V gene is TRBV12-3 or TRBV12-4, the J gene TRBJ1-3, with D unresolved. Trimming removed 3 bases from V and 0 bases from J, with 6 bases in between. The CDR3 loop spans 14 amino acids. CDR3 residues: CASSFGVSGNTIYF. In DNA, the CDR3 is TGTGCCAGCAGTTTCGGAGTCTCTGGAAACACCATATATTTT.

The chain is built from TRBV20-1 and TRBJ2-3; no reliable D call. Trimming pared 5 bases from V and 3 bases from J, leaving 9 bases between. This CDR3 comprises 12 residues. CDR1 and CDR2 from the germline V gene are DFQATT and SNEGSKA (reference sequence). The CDR3 here is CSACTQTDTQYF. The DNA for the CDR3 is TGCAGTGCTTGTACTCAGACAGATACGCAGTATTTT.

This sequence joins TRBV6-6 and TRBJ1-5; D call uncertain. Germline CDR1 reads MNHNY; CDR2 reads SVGAGI (reference sequence). V lost 6 bases and J lost 6, with 9 bases in between. This CDR3 has 12 amino acids. The CDR3 spells CASSYESQPQHF. CDR3 DNA: TGTGCCAGCAGCTACGAGTCTCAGCCCCAGCATTTT.

CDR3 residues: CSARDPRPGTEAFF. CDR3 sequence (DNA): TGCAGTGCTAGAGATCCGCGTCCGGGCACTGAAGCTTTCTTT. The chain has TRBV20-1 and TRBJ1-1; D uncertain. The V and J ends lost 0 bases and 4 bases respectively, with 12 bases between them. The germline gives CDR1 DFQATT, CDR2 SNEGSKA (reference sequence). The CDR3 has 14 amino acids.

The CDR3 DNA sequence: TGCAGTGCTAGTCTAGGGAGGGGTTACTACAATGAGCAGTTCTTC. Translation gives CSASLGRGYYNEQFF. The rearrangement joins TRBV20-1 to TRBJ2-1; 7 bases map to TRBD2. The CDR3 has 15 residues. In germline, CDR1 is DFQATT, CDR2 SNEGSKA (reference sequence). V lost 3 bases, J lost 3 bases, and 8 bases stayed unmatched.